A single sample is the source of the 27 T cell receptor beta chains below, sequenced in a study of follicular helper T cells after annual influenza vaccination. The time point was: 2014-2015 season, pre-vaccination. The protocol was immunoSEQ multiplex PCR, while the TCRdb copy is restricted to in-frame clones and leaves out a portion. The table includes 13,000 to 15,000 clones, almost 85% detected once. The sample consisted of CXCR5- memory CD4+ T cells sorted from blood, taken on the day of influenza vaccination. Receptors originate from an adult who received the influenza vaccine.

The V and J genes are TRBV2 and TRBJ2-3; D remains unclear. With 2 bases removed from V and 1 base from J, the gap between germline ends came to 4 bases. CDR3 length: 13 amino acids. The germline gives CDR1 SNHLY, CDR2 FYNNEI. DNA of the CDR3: TGTGCCAGCAGTGAATGGGGCACAGATACGCAGTATTTT. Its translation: CASSEWGTDTQYF.

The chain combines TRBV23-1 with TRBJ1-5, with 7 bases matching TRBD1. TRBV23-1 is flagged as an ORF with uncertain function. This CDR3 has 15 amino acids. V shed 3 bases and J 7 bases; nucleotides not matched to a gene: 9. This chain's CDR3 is CASSQTDRVGQPQHF. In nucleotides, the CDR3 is TGCGCCAGCAGTCAGACCGACAGGGTTGGACAGCCCCAGCATTTT.

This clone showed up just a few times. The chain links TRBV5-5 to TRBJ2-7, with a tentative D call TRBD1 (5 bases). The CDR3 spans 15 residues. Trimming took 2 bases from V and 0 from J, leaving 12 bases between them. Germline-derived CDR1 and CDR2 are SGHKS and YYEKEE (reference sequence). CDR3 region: CASSFRQSRSYEQYF. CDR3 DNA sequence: TGTGCCAGCAGCTTCAGACAGAGCCGCTCCTACGAGCAGTACTTC.

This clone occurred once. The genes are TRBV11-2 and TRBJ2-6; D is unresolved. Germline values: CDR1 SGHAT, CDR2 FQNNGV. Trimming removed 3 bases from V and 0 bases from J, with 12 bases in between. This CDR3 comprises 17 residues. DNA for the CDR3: TGTGCCAGCAGCTTTTGGGCAGTTTTCTCTGGGGCCAACGTCCTGACTTTC. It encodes CASSFWAVFSGANVLTF.

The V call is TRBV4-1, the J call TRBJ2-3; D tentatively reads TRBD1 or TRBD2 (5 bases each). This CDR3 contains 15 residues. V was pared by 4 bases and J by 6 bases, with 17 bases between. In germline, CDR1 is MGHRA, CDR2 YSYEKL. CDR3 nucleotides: TGCGCCAGCAGCCTCTACCCGGGGCAGACGGATACGCAGTATTTT. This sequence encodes CASSLYPGQTDTQYF.

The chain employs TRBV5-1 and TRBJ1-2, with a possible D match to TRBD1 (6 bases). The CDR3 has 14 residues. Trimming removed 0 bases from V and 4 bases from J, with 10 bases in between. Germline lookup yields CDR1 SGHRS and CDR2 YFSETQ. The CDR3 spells CASSLVGGSYGYTF. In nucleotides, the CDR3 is TGCGCCAGCAGCTTGGTAGGGGGATCCTATGGCTACACCTTC. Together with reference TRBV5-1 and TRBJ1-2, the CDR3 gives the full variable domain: KAGVTQTPRYLIKTRGQQVTLSCSPISGHRSVSWYQQTPGQGLQFLFEYFSETQRNKGNFPGRFSGRQFSNSRSEMNVSTLELGDSALYLCASSLVGGSYGYTFGSGTRLTVV.

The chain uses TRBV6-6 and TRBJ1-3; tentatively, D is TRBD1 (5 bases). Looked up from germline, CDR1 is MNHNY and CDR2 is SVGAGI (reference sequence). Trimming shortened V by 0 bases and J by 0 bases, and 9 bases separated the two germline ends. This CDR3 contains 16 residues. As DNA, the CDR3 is TGTGCCAGCAGTTACTCTGGGACCGGCTCTGGAAACACCATATATTTT. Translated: CASSYSGTGSGNTIYF.

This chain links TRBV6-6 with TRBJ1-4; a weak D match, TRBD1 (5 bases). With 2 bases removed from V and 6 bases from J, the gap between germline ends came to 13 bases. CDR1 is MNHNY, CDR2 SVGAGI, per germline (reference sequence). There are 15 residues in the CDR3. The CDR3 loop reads CASSYPTALDEKLFF. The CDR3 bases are TGTGCCAGCAGTTACCCGACAGCCCTCGATGAAAAACTGTTTTTT.

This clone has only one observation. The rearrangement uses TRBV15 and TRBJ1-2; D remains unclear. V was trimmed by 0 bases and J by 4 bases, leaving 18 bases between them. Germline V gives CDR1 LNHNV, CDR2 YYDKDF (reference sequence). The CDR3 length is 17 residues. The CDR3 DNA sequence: TGTGCCACCAGCAGAGATCCGGAGGATACAACGCTCTATGGCTACACCTTC. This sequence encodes CATSRDPEDTTLYGYTF. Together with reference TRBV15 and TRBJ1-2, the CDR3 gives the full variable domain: DAMVIQNPRYQVTQFGKPVTLSCSQTLNHNVMYWYQQKSSQAPKLLFHYYDKDFNNEADTPDNFQSRRPNTSFCFLDIRSPGLGDTAMYLCATSRDPEDTTLYGYTFGSGTRLTVV.

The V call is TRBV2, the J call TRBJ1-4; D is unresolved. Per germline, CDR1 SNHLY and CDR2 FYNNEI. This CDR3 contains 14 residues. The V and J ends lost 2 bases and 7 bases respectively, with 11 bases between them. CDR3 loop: CASSETRVGEKLFF. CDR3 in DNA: TGTGCCAGCAGTGAAACTCGGGTGGGTGAAAAACTGTTTTTT.

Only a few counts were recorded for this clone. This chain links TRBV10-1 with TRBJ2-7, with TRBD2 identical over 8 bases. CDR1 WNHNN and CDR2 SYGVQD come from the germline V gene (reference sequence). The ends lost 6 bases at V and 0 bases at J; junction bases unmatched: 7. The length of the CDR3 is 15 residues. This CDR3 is CASSPGAGVSYEQYF. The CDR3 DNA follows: TGCGCCAGCAGCCCGGGAGCGGGGGTCTCCTACGAGCAGTACTTC.

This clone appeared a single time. CDR3 amino acids: CASSYTAGLGKTQYF. The CDR3 coding sequence is TGTGCCAGCAGTTACACGGCAGGGTTGGGGAAGACCCAGTACTTC. This sequence joins TRBV6-6 and TRBJ2-5; tentatively, D is TRBD1 (5 bases). The ends were cut back, 2 bases at V and 6 bases at J, with 16 bases in the middle. The V gene's germline CDR1 is MNHNY and CDR2 SVGAGI (reference sequence). The CDR3 covers 15 residues.

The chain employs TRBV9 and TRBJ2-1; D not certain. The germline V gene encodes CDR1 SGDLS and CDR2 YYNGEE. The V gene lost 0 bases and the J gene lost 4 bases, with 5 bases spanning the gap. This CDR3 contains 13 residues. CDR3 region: CASSVGTYNEQFF. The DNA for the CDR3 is TGTGCCAGCAGCGTAGGGACGTACAATGAGCAGTTCTTC.

The CDR3 protein is CATSRKLAGGSHEQFF. The DNA of the CDR3 is TGTGCCACCAGCCGAAAGCTAGCGGGGGGGTCCCATGAGCAGTTCTTC. The genes are TRBV15 and TRBJ2-1, with 12 bases that match TRBD2. V lost 5 bases to trimming and J lost 8 bases; unmatched junction nucleotides: 10. CDR1 and CDR2 from the germline V gene are LNHNV and YYDKDF (reference sequence). This CDR3 has 16 residues.

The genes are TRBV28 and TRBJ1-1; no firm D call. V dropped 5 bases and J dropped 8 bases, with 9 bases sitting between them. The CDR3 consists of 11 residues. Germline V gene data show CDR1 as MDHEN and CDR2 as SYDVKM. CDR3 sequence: CASSPYREAFF. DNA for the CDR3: TGTGCCAGCAGTCCGTACAGAGAAGCTTTCTTT.

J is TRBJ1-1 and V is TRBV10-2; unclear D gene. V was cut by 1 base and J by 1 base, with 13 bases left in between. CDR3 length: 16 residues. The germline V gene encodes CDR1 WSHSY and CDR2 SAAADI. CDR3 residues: CASSEWAEGGNTEAFF. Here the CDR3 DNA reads TGCGCCAGCAGTGAGTGGGCAGAGGGAGGGAACACTGAAGCTTTCTTT.

DNA of the CDR3: TGTGCCAGTAGTATATCCCGGGACAGGATCTACGAGCAGTACTTC. It codes for CASSISRDRIYEQYF. This rearrangement joins TRBV19 to TRBJ2-7; the match to TRBD1 covers 8 bases. The CDR3 has 15 amino acids. CDR1 is LNHDA, CDR2 SQIVND, per germline (reference sequence). J gave up 3 bases and V 2 bases, and 6 bases lay outside the gene matches.

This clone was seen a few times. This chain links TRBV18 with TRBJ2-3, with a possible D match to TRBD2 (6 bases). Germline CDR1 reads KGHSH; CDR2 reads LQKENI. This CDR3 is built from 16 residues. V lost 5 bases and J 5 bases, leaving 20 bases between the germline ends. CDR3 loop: CASSIQPPAGRDTQYF. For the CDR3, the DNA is TGTGCCAGCTCAATCCAACCCCCTGCGGGAAGAGATACGCAGTATTTT.

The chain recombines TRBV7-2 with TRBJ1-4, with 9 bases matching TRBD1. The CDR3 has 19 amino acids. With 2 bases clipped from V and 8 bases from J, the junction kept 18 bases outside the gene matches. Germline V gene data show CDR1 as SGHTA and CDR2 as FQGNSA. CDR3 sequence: CASSLNFGTGYTDFEKLFF. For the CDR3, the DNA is TGTGCCAGCAGCTTAAATTTCGGGACAGGGTACACCGATTTCGAAAAACTGTTTTTT.

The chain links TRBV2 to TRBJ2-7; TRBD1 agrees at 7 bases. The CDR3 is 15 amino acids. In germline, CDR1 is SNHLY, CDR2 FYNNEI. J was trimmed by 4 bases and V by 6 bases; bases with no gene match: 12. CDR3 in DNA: TGTGCCAGCAGCGCCGCGCGGGCAGGGGGTTACGAGCAGTACTTC. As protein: CASSAARAGGYEQYF.

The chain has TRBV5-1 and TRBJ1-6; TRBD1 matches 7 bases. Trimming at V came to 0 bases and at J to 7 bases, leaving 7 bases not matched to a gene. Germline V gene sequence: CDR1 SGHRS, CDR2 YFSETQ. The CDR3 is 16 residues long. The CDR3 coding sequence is TGCGCCAGCAGCTTGGGTTTAGGGGGCGTGAATTCACCCCTCCACTTT. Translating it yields CASSLGLGGVNSPLHF.

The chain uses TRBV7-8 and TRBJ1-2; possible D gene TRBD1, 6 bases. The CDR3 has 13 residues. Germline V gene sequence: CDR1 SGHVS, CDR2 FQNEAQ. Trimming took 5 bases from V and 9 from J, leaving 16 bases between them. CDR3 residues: CASSRGTKDRYTF. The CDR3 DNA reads TGTGCCAGCAGCCGCGGGACAAAAGACCGCTACACCTTC.

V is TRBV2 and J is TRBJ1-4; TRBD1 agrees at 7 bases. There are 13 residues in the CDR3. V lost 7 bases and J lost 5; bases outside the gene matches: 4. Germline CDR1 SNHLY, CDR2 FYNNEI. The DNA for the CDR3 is TGTGCCAGCAAACAGGGGTCGAATGAAAAACTGTTTTTT. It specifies CASKQGSNEKLFF.

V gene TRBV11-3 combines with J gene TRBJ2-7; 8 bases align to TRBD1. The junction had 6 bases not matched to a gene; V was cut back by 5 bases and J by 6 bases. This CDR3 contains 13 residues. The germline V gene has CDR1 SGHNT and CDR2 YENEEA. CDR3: CASSRTGSGEQYF. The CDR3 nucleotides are TGTGCCAGCAGCCGGACAGGGTCTGGCGAGCAGTACTTC.

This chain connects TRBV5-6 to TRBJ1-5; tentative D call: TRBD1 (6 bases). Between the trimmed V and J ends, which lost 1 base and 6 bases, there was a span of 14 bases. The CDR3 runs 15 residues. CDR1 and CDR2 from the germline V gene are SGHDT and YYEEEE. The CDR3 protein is CASSLWGAISQPQHF. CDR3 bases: TGTGCCAGCAGCTTGTGGGGGGCCATCAGTCAGCCCCAGCATTTT.

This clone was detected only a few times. In DNA, the CDR3 is TGTGCCAGCAGCCCACAGAATCCAAATCAGCCCCAGCATTTT. Translated: CASSPQNPNQPQHF. V and J are TRBV7-9 and TRBJ1-5; D is uncertain. Germline CDR1 is SEHNR and CDR2 is FQNEAQ (reference sequence). The length of the CDR3 is 14 residues. Trimming cost V 5 bases and J 4 bases, with 12 bases left between them.

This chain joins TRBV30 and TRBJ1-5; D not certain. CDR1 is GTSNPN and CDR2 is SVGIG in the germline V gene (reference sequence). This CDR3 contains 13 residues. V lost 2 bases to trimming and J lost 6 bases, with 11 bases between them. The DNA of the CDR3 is TGTGCCTGGAGTTCCGCCCCCGTTCAGCCCCAGCATTTT. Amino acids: CAWSSAPVQPQHF.